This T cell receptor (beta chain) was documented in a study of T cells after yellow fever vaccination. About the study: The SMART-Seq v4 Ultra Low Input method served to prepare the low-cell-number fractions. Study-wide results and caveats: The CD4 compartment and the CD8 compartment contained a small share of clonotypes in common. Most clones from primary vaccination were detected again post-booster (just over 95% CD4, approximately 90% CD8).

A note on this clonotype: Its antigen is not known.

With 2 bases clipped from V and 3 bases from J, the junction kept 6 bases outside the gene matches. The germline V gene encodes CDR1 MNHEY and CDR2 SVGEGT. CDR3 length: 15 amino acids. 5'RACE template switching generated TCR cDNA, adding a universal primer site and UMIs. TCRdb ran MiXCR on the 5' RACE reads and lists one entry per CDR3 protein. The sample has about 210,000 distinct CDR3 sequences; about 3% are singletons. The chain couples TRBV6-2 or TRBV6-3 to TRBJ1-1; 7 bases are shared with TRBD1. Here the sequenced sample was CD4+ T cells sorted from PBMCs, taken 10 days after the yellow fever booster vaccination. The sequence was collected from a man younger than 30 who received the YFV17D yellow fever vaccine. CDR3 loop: CASSYRQGTDTEAFF. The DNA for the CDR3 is TGTGCCAGCAGTTACCGACAGGGCACGGACACTGAAGCTTTCTTT.